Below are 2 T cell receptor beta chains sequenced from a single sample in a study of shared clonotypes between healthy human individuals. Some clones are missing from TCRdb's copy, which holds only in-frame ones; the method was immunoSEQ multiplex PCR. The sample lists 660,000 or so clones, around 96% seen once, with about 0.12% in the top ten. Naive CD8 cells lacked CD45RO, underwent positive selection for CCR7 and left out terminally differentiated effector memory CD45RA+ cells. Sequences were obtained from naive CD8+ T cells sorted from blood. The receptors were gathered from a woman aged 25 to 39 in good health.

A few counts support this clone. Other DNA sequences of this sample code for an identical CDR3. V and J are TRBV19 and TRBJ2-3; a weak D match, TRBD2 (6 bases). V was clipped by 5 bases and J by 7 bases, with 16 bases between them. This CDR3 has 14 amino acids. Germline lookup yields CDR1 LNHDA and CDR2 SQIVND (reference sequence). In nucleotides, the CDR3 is TGTGCCAGTAGTCCCGGGACCGGGGGTTATACGCAGTATTTT. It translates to CASSPGTGGYTQYF.

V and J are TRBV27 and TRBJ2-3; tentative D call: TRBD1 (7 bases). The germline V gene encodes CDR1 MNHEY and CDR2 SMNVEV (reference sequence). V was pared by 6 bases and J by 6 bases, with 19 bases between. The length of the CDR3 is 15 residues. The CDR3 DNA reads TGTGCCAGCAGCCGGACAGGACTACGTCGGGATACGCAGTATTTT. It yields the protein CASSRTGLRRDTQYF.